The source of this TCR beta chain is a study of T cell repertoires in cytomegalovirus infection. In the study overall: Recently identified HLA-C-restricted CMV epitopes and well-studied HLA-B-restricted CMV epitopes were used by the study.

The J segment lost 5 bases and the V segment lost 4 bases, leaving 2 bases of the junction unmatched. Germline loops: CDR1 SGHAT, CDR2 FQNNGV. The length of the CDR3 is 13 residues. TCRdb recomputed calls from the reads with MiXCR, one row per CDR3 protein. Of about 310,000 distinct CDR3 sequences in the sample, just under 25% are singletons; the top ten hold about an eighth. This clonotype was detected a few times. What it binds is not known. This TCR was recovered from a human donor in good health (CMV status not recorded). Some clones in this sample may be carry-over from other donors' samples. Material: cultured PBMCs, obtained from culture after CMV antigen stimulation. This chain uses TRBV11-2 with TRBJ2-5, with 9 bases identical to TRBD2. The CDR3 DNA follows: TGTGCCAGCAGCTGGGGGACTAGCGAGACCCAGTACTTC. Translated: CASSWGTSETQYF.